The 11 T cell receptor beta chains in this list originate from one sample, sequenced in a study of blood T cell repertoires in COVID-19. Assay: immunoSEQ multiplex PCR; the TCRdb copy retains only in-frame clones and omits some. Of 30,000 to 45,000 clones listed, 85% are singletons. The sequenced sample consisted of peripheral blood. The receptor source for this set is a human donor in a cohort sampled during active COVID-19.

The chain combines TRBV3-1 (or the pseudogene TRBV3-2) with TRBJ1-3; 7 positions match TRBD1. Losses at the gene ends were 7 bases for V and 4 bases for J; bases not matched to a gene: 7. The CDR3 contains 14 residues. Germline CDR1 and CDR2: LGHDT and YNNKEL (reference sequence). In DNA, the CDR3 is TGTGCCAGCACCCACACAGGGGCCGGAAACACCATATATTTT. Protein: CASTHTGAGNTIYF.

The chain uses TRBV7-9 and TRBJ1-1; 10 nucleotides align to TRBD1. Germline V gives CDR1 SEHNR, CDR2 FQNEAQ (reference sequence). V dropped 5 bases and J dropped 1; count of bases not matched to a gene: 4. There are 15 residues in the CDR3. CDR3 amino acids: CASSDRDRGNTEAFF. CDR3 DNA: TGTGCCAGCAGCGACAGGGACAGGGGGAACACTGAAGCTTTCTTT. Drawing the rest from reference TRBV7-9 and TRBJ1-1, the complete variable domain is DTGVSQNPRHKITKRGQNVTFRCDPISEHNRLYWYRQTLGQGPEFLTYFQNEAQLEKSRLLSDRFSAERPKGSFSTLEIQRTEQGDSAMYLCASSDRDRGNTEAFFGQGTRLTVV.

The chain's CDR3 is CASSIQRTSYNEQFF. The CDR3, as DNA: TGTGCCAGTAGTATTCAACGTACATCCTACAATGAGCAGTTCTTC. V is TRBV19 and J is TRBJ2-1, with D hard to call. Trimming cost V 3 bases and J 1 base, with 10 bases left between them. CDR3 length: 15 residues. Per germline, CDR1 LNHDA and CDR2 SQIVND (reference sequence).

This sequence joins TRBV7-9 and TRBJ2-2; TRBD1 aligns across 8 bases. The CDR3 length is 14 residues. The V and J ends lost 2 bases and 6 bases, in that order; junction bases with no gene match: 2. Germline CDR1 reads SEHNR; CDR2 reads FQNEAQ (reference sequence). The CDR3 loop reads CASSLQGAAGELFF. CDR3 in DNA: TGTGCCAGCAGCTTACAGGGGGCAGCCGGGGAGCTGTTTTTT.

V usage is TRBV7-3 and J usage is TRBJ2-6; TRBD1 matches 9 bases. Germline V gene data show CDR1 as SGHTA and CDR2 as FQGTGA. The CDR3 extends over 16 amino acids. Trimming took 5 bases from V and 2 from J; bases not matched to a gene: 4. The CDR3 DNA reads TGTGCCAGCAGCCACTACAGGGGGCCTGGGGCCAACGTCCTGACTTTC. Translating it yields CASSHYRGPGANVLTF.

V usage is TRBV30 and J usage is TRBJ1-3; D may be TRBD1 (5 bases). The CDR3 runs 17 residues. Trimming took off 0 bases at V and 3 bases at J, with 18 bases between the two ends. Germline CDR1 GTSNPN, CDR2 SVGIG (reference sequence). The CDR3 is CAWSVARAGRFGNTIYF. The CDR3 nucleotides are TGTGCCTGGAGTGTAGCCCGGGCAGGGAGGTTTGGAAACACCATATATTTT.

This chain links TRBV6-5 with TRBJ2-7; 11 bases map to TRBD1. With 8 bases clipped from V and 1 base from J, the junction kept 4 bases outside the gene matches. The length of the CDR3 is 14 residues. Germline CDR1 MNHEY, CDR2 SVGAGI. CDR3 DNA sequence: TGTGCCAGCCATCGGGACAGGGGGTCCTACGAGCAGTACTTC. Translation: CASHRDRGSYEQYF.

The genes are TRBV11-2 and TRBJ2-3; TRBD2 matches at 8 bases. V dropped 2 bases and J dropped 3; count of bases not matched to a gene: 7. CDR1 is SGHAT and CDR2 is FQNNGV in the germline V gene. The CDR3 is made up of 16 amino acids. The CDR3 protein is CASSLNAGGLTDTQYF. Written as DNA, the CDR3 is TGTGCCAGCAGCTTAAATGCGGGGGGCCTGACAGATACGCAGTATTTT.

V and J are TRBV25-1 and TRBJ1-1; TRBD1 matches at 8 bases. The germline CDR1 and CDR2 sequences are MGHDK and SYGVNS. This CDR3 has 14 amino acids. Unmatched junction bases numbered 10, after V lost 9 bases and J lost 4 bases. The CDR3 is CASRVGTGGTEAFF. The CDR3 DNA is TGTGCCAGTAGGGTAGGAACAGGGGGCACTGAAGCTTTCTTT.

The sample holds one count of this clone. V gene TRBV3-1 (or the pseudogene TRBV3-2) combines with J gene TRBJ1-3, with TRBD1 matching 8 bases. The germline V gene has CDR1 LGHDT and CDR2 YNNKEL (reference sequence). The CDR3 runs to 15 residues. V dropped 4 bases and J dropped 4; count of bases not matched to a gene: 6. In DNA form, the CDR3 reads TGTGCCAGCAGCCCAAGGGACAGGCTGGGAAACACCATATATTTT. This gives the protein CASSPRDRLGNTIYF.

The CDR3 DNA reads as TGTGCCTGGAGCCTACAGGGAAACATTCAGTACTTC. Protein: CAWSLQGNIQYF. The rearrangement links TRBV30 to TRBJ2-4; possible D gene TRBD1, 6 bases. Germline-derived CDR1 and CDR2 are GTSNPN and SVGIG (reference sequence). This CDR3 has 12 amino acids. V was pared by 3 bases and J by 6 bases, with 9 bases between.